A single sample gave rise to the 30 T cell receptor beta chains below, sequenced in a study of blood T cell repertoires in COVID-19. TCRdb's copy holds only in-frame clones and misses some; the assay was immunoSEQ multiplex PCR. The profile shows approximately 230,000 clones, about 85% of them singletons. Sequenced input: peripheral blood. The origin of the receptors is a man between 18 and 29 years old with active or convalescent COVID-19.

The chain couples TRBV7-3 to TRBJ2-3, with D possibly matching TRBD1 (7 bases). V was cut by 5 bases and J by 6 bases, with 21 bases left in between. This CDR3 region has 16 residues. The germline V gene encodes CDR1 SGHTA and CDR2 FQGTGA. The CDR3 loop is CASSLEGPGGRDTQYF. For the CDR3, the DNA is TGTGCCAGCAGCCTGGAGGGGCCAGGGGGAAGGGATACGCAGTATTTT. Using reference TRBV7-3 and TRBJ2-3 for the parts outside the CDR3, the full variable domain is GAGVSQTPSNKVTEKGKYVELRCDPISGHTALYWYRQSLGQGPEFLIYFQGTGAADDSGLPNDRFFAVRPEGSVSTLKIQRTERGDSAVYLCASSLEGPGGRDTQYFGPGTRLTVL.

This chain joins TRBV3-1 (or the pseudogene TRBV3-2) and TRBJ2-1; unclear D gene. V was clipped by 3 bases and J by 3 bases, with 9 bases between them. The CDR3 contains 14 residues. Germline V CDR1 and CDR2: LGHDT, YNNKEL (reference sequence). CDR3 bases: TGTGCCAGCAGCCATCCTCACGGCTACAATGAGCAGTTCTTC. Encoded protein: CASSHPHGYNEQFF.

The chain has TRBV2 and TRBJ1-5; 9 bases match TRBD1. This CDR3 has 13 amino acids. V dropped 8 bases and J dropped 2; count of bases not matched to a gene: 1. Germline V gene lookup returns CDR1 SNHLY and CDR2 FYNNEI. The CDR3 region has the DNA TGTGCCAGCCGGGACAGGGGCAATCAGCCCCAGCATTTT. Protein: CASRDRGNQPQHF.

The CDR3 DNA reads as TGCGCCAGCAGTAAACCGGGACAGGGGGCCGTCGGGGAGCTGTTTTTT. Residues: CASSKPGQGAVGELFF. The rearrangement uses TRBV5-1 and TRBJ2-2, with TRBD1 identical over 12 bases. The CDR3 is 16 residues long. Germline V CDR1 and CDR2: SGHRS, YFSETQ. The ends lost 5 bases at V and 7 bases at J; junction bases unmatched: 9.

The V and J genes are TRBV6-5 and TRBJ1-2; perhaps TRBD1 as D (5 bases). Trimming cost V 4 bases and J 4 bases, with 16 bases left between them. Germline CDR1 is MNHEY and CDR2 is SVGAGI. This CDR3 contains 15 residues. CDR3 sequence: CASSSRAGEAYGYTF. The CDR3 coding sequence is TGTGCCAGCAGTTCCCGCGCGGGGGAGGCCTATGGCTACACCTTC.

In the case of this clone: The same CDR3 also results from other DNA sequences found in this sample. The V and J genes are TRBV29-1 and TRBJ2-3; 7 bases match TRBD2. CDR1 and CDR2 from the germline V gene are SQVTM and ANQGSEA. Trimming cost V 1 base and J 4 bases; bases outside gene matches: 5. The CDR3 loop spans 14 amino acids. The CDR3 here is CSVEGGRGADTQYF. CDR3 nucleotides: TGCAGCGTTGAAGGGGGGAGGGGTGCAGATACGCAGTATTTT.

This chain joins TRBV18 and TRBJ1-1, with D possibly being TRBD1 (5 bases). Deletions cut 5 bases from V and 7 bases from J, with 14 bases between. The CDR3 consists of 13 residues. Looked up from germline, CDR1 is KGHSH and CDR2 is LQKENI. CDR3 protein: CASSDETVNEAFF. The CDR3 region has the DNA TGTGCCAGCTCAGATGAGACAGTGAATGAAGCTTTCTTT.

In this sample, this clone turned up a few times. V is TRBV7-6 and J is TRBJ1-1; D is uncertain. V shed 1 base and J shed 4 bases, with 13 bases lying between them. The germline V gene has CDR1 SGHVS and CDR2 FNYEAQ. The CDR3 loop spans 15 amino acids. The CDR3 DNA is TGTGCCAGCAGCTTAGAGGCGGATTACTCCACTGAAGCTTTCTTT. Translation: CASSLEADYSTEAFF.

This chain connects TRBV30 to TRBJ2-5, with 8 bases lining up with TRBD1. Trimming cost V 3 bases and J 6 bases; bases outside gene matches: 9. The CDR3 is made up of 14 amino acids. Germline V gene lookup returns CDR1 GTSNPN and CDR2 SVGIG (reference sequence). CDR3 in amino acids: CAWSFWTGRQTQYF. CDR3 DNA: TGTGCCTGGAGCTTTTGGACAGGGAGGCAGACCCAGTACTTC. Drawing the rest from reference TRBV30 and TRBJ2-5, the complete variable domain is SQTIHQWPATLVQPVGSPLSLECTVEGTSNPNLYWYRQAAGRGLQLLFYSVGIGQISSEVPQNLSASRPQDRQFILSSKKLLLSDSGFYLCAWSFWTGRQTQYFGPGTRLLVL.

V and J are TRBV6-2 or TRBV6-3 and TRBJ2-1; 12 bases are shared with TRBD2. V lost 2 bases, J lost 6 bases, and 2 bases stayed unmatched. Germline CDR1 and CDR2: MNHEY and SVGEGT. This CDR3 spans 15 amino acids. The CDR3 reads CASSYQLAGGNEQFF. The CDR3 DNA sequence: TGTGCCAGCAGTTACCAACTAGCGGGGGGCAATGAGCAGTTCTTC.

This clone was seen a single time. J is TRBJ2-1 and V is TRBV21-1; the listed D gene, TRBD2, was not tested against the DNA. TRBV21-1 is listed as a pseudogene. The CDR3 consists of 19 residues. The CDR3 sequence: CASSSQTSGRAGTYNEQFF. CDR3 in DNA: TGTGCCAGCAGCTCCCAGACTAGCGGGAGGGCCGGTACCTACAATGAGCAGTTCTTC.

The chain couples TRBV27 to TRBJ1-2, with D hard to call. V lost 6 bases, J lost 0 bases, and 14 bases lay in between. In germline, CDR1 is MNHEY, CDR2 SMNVEV (reference sequence). This CDR3 spans 15 amino acids. The chain's CDR3 is CASRFNPDTNYGYTF. For the CDR3, the DNA is TGTGCCAGCAGATTCAACCCCGACACTAACTATGGCTACACCTTC.

The V gene is TRBV28, the J gene TRBJ2-3; a possible D gene is TRBD1 (6 bases). The CDR3 extends over 17 amino acids. Germline V gene sequence: CDR1 MDHEN, CDR2 SYDVKM. V was pared by 4 bases and J by 4 bases, with 21 bases between. The CDR3 DNA reads as TGTGCCAGCAGTTCTTTCCCTCAGGGGATGGGGGCAGATACGCAGTATTTT. Protein product: CASSSFPQGMGADTQYF.

The chain recombines TRBV28 with TRBJ1-2; 7 positions agree with TRBD1. J lost 6 bases, V lost 4 bases, and 11 bases had no gene match. CDR3 length: 15 amino acids. Germline-derived CDR1 and CDR2 are MDHEN and SYDVKM. CDR3 coding DNA: TGTGCCAGCAGTTCAGGGGGAAAGCAGGCGCATGGCTACACCTTC. It codes for CASSSGGKQAHGYTF.

This chain joins TRBV30 and TRBJ1-5, with a tentative D call TRBD1 (6 bases). This CDR3 comprises 13 residues. Deletions cut 2 bases from V and 7 bases from J, with 12 bases between. Per the germline V gene, CDR1 is GTSNPN and CDR2 is SVGIG (reference sequence). The CDR3, as DNA: TGTGCCTGGAGTAGGCAGGGGATCCAGCCCCAGCATTTT. As protein: CAWSRQGIQPQHF. The variable domain in full, completed from reference TRBV30 and TRBJ1-5, reads SQTIHQWPATLVQPVGSPLSLECTVEGTSNPNLYWYRQAAGRGLQLLFYSVGIGQISSEVPQNLSASRPQDRQFILSSKKLLLSDSGFYLCAWSRQGIQPQHFGDGTRLSIL.

The V and J genes are TRBV5-1 and TRBJ1-5; tentative D call: TRBD1 (5 bases). The V gene lost 3 bases and the J gene lost 0 bases, with 10 bases spanning the gap. This CDR3 has 15 amino acids. Per the germline V gene, CDR1 is SGHRS and CDR2 is YFSETQ. CDR3 nucleotides: TGCGCCAGCAGCTATACTACAGGTAGCAATCAGCCCCAGCATTTT. Translated, it gives CASSYTTGSNQPQHF.

This clone was observed a few times. This chain uses TRBV30 with TRBJ1-2, with D perhaps matching TRBD1 (5 bases). The CDR3 consists of 15 residues. The V gene lost 5 bases and the J gene lost 7 bases, with 23 bases spanning the gap. Germline V gene sequence: CDR1 GTSNPN, CDR2 SVGIG (reference sequence). The chain's CDR3 is CAWVGGATPLGGYTF. The CDR3 DNA follows: TGTGCCTGGGTCGGGGGAGCGACCCCACTTGGTGGCTACACCTTC.

This clone was observed once. In DNA form, the CDR3 reads TGTGCCAGCAGCGTAACAGGGTCAGGGGAGCTGTTTTTT. This codes for CASSVTGSGELFF. The chain combines TRBV9 with TRBJ2-2; D perhaps matches TRBD1 (6 bases). V dropped 1 base and J dropped 8 bases, with 9 bases sitting between them. This CDR3 is 13 amino acids long. Germline-derived CDR1 and CDR2 are SGDLS and YYNGEE.

V gene TRBV6-1 combines with J gene TRBJ1-5, with unresolved D. The CDR3 has 15 residues. From germline, CDR1 is MNHNS and CDR2 SASEGT. Trimming removed 3 bases at V and 6 bases at J, with 15 bases between. The CDR3 loop is CASSDEHRSGQPQHF. The CDR3 bases are TGTGCCAGCAGTGATGAGCACCGAAGCGGTCAGCCCCAGCATTTT.

The chain is built from TRBV28 and TRBJ2-5; 9 bases map to TRBD1. V lost 7 bases, J lost 2 bases, and 5 bases stayed unmatched. CDR1 and CDR2 from the germline V gene are MDHEN and SYDVKM. CDR3 length: 14 amino acids. The CDR3 here is CASKLTGGQETQYF. CDR3 DNA sequence: TGTGCCAGCAAGTTGACAGGGGGACAAGAGACCCAGTACTTC.

The gene calls are TRBV29-1 and TRBJ1-2; the match to TRBD1 covers 9 bases. The CDR3 consists of 14 residues. Germline assignment: CDR1 SQVTM and CDR2 ANQGSEA. Trimming took 4 bases from V and 6 from J; bases not matched to a gene: 9. CDR3 residues: CSVVRDRVSHGYTF. CDR3 DNA: TGCAGCGTTGTGCGGGACAGGGTTTCACATGGCTACACCTTC.

The chain carries TRBV5-1 and TRBJ1-1; D unclear. V lost 4 bases to trimming and J lost 0 bases, with 10 bases between them. This CDR3 spans 14 amino acids. The germline gives CDR1 SGHRS, CDR2 YFSETQ. The CDR3 bases are TGCGCCAGCAGCCCTCGCGGGTTGAACACTGAAGCTTTCTTT. Its protein product is CASSPRGLNTEAFF.

CDR3 DNA: TGTGCCAGCAGCCCTCTACCGGACAGGCAAAACTATGGCTACACCTTC. It yields the protein CASSPLPDRQNYGYTF. The rearrangement links TRBV7-8 to TRBJ1-2; TRBD1 matches 7 bases. The germline V gene encodes CDR1 SGHVS and CDR2 FQNEAQ. The CDR3 totals 16 residues. After removal of 5 bases from V and 2 bases from J, the junction contained 11 bases not matched to a gene.

This rearrangement joins TRBV5-6 to TRBJ2-1; no definite D call. The CDR3 covers 11 residues. Between the trimmed V and J ends, which lost 1 base and 10 bases, there was a span of 6 bases. Germline V gene lookup returns CDR1 SGHDT and CDR2 YYEEEE. The CDR3 is CASSLYREQFF. The CDR3 DNA follows: TGTGCCAGCAGCTTGTACAGAGAGCAGTTCTTC.

About this clone itself: Compared with germline, one end of the junction differs, possibly owing to a read error. The chain is built from TRBV10-3 and TRBJ1-2; TRBD1 agrees at 8 bases. Germline assignment: CDR1 ENHRY and CDR2 SYGVKD. The CDR3 consists of 14 residues. CDR3 region: CAISKSGGDYGYTF. CDR3 bases: TGTGCCATCAGTAAGTCAGGGGGCGATTATGGCTACACCTTC.

This clone came up once. The V call is TRBV20-1, the J call TRBJ2-1; TRBD2 matches 11 bases. The CDR3 covers 16 residues. J was trimmed by 9 bases and V by 3 bases; bases with no gene match: 13. Germline loops: CDR1 DFQATT, CDR2 SNEGSKA (reference sequence). The CDR3 DNA reads as TGCAGTGCTAGTAAAGTCTTAGCGGGAGGGTGGGGTGAGCAGTTCTTC. Encoded protein: CSASKVLAGGWGEQFF.

This chain joins TRBV28 and TRBJ2-7; D is unclear. The V gene lost 3 bases and the J gene lost 6 bases, with 12 bases spanning the gap. Looked up from germline, CDR1 is MDHEN and CDR2 is SYDVKM. The length of the CDR3 is 13 residues. DNA of the CDR3: TGTGCCAGCAGTTTCTTGGGCCCCCTCGAGCAGTACTTC. It codes for CASSFLGPLEQYF. The full variable domain, with the rest looked up from reference TRBV28 and TRBJ2-7, is DVKVTQSSRYLVKRTGEKVFLECVQDMDHENMFWYRQDPGLGLRLIYFSYDVKMKEKGDIPEGYSVSREKKERFSLILESASTNQTSMYLCASSFLGPLEQYFGPGTRLTVT.

The chain couples TRBV6-2 or TRBV6-3 to TRBJ2-7; 9 nucleotides align to TRBD1. The CDR3 has 16 amino acids. J gave up 2 bases and V 6 bases, and 11 bases lay outside the gene matches. Germline CDR1 MNHEY, CDR2 SVGEGT. In nucleotides, the CDR3 is TGTGCCAGCAGCCTCCTCACCGGGACAGGGCCCTACGAGCAGTACTTC. This translates into CASSLLTGTGPYEQYF.

In its sample, this clone was seen once. The chain couples TRBV7-2 to TRBJ1-1; D is unclear. Germline CDR1 and CDR2: SGHTA and FQGNSA. The CDR3 length is 15 residues. The V gene lost 3 bases and the J gene lost 1 base, with 12 bases spanning the gap. CDR3 sequence (DNA): TGTGCCAGCAGCTTGACTCCCCGGGAGAACACTGAAGCTTTCTTT. This encodes CASSLTPRENTEAFF.

This chain joins TRBV27 and TRBJ1-1, with 9 bases that match TRBD1. Germline trimming cut 6 bases from V and 5 bases from J; bases unmatched to any gene: 7. Looked up from germline, CDR1 is MNHEY and CDR2 is SMNVEV (reference sequence). The CDR3 sequence is 14 residues long. The DNA of the CDR3 is TGTGCCAGCAGCCGCTGGGACAGGGATACTGAAGCTTTCTTT. It codes for CASSRWDRDTEAFF.